What follows is one T cell receptor (beta chain) and its context. This specimen belongs to a study of blood T cells in healthy people across ages. Trimming cost V 3 bases and J 0 bases, with 14 bases left between them. CDR3 size: 16 residues. Germline lookup yields CDR1 DFQATT and CDR2 SNEGSKA (reference sequence). The second PCR ran roughly 6 to 11 cycles with a sample-barcoded 5' primer and J-beta primers. MiXCR, applied by TCRdb to the 5' RACE reads, yields one record per CDR3 protein. The sample consists of around 870,000 distinct CDR3 sequences, 29% of them appearing once. This rearrangement joins TRBV20-1 to TRBJ1-4, with a possible D match to TRBD1 (5 bases). This clonotype was obtained from a woman older than 75 in good health. The sample consisted of blood. The DNA of the CDR3 is TGCAGTGCTAGCCCAGGGAACTATGCAACTAATGAAAAACTGTTTTTT. Translation: CSASPGNYATNEKLFF.